This T cell receptor beta chain was profiled in a study of blood T cell repertoires in COVID-19 (dated by TCRdb to 2020 to 2021). At the level of the whole study: Samples covering the acute and convalescent phases of COVID-19 were provided by collaborators in the United States, Italy and Spain. A de-identified subject ID, COVID-19 status, age in years and sex were almost always included in the sample metadata. The material from the prospective study consisted of cDNA or gDNA derived from T cells, B-cell-depleted T cells, or PBMCs. Where available, HLA class I and class II types were taken from metadata supplied by the sample provider and were not determined by assay-based typing. Subjects who had been exposed to COVID-19, were actively infected with it, or had recovered from it provided the deeply sampled blood TCRbeta repertoires that made up the dataset. The repertoires were released in a freely available public database intended as a resource for research on the immune response to SARS-CoV-2. The samples were drawn from the first 160 participants of the ongoing ImmuneRACE study and from under 1,500 subjects provided by 6 global collaborators. What the study reported, not specific to this receptor: How much clinical and demographic metadata was included differed by source and by participant, and the metadata was provided uncurated.

Cut back by 2 bases and 0 bases, the V and J ends lie 7 bases apart. CDR1 and CDR2 (MNHNY, SVGAGI) derive from the germline V gene (reference sequence). The CDR3 spans 15 residues, from the cysteine through the phenylalanine. This entry keeps only the CDR3 DNA: 45 bases, framed from base 1. TCRbeta CDR3 regions were amplified from genomic DNA by means of the immunoSEQ Assay, a bias-controlled multiplex PCR. Per the source publication's procedure: The number of nucleated cells in each sample was estimated from the amplification of reference gene primers within the assay. To quantify the absolute abundance of each unique TCRbeta CDR3 rearrangement, sequence reads were collapsed and filtered. For each sample, productive Simpson clonality was calculated by taking the square root of Simpson's diversity index across productive rearrangements. This is the immuneACCESS table as TCRdb keeps it, with only in-frame sequences that have V and J called. A part of the clones is gone; compared with another copy, unresolved V genes explain less than half, and the rest is unexplained. V, J and clone size derive from that table, while D and trimming were established from the DNA sequence. The sample table holds 250,000 to 350,000 clones, of which 90% were seen once. The biggest ten clones account for approximately 4.5% of the sample.

In the prospective study, participants were about 18 to 95 years old, resided in 24 geographic areas of the United States, and were enrolled through a virtual design. Cohort assignment in the prospective study relied on participant-reported clinical history from a screening survey and a study questionnaire. In the prospective study, whole blood, serum and a nasopharyngeal or oropharyngeal swab were collected from each participant by mobile phlebotomists. Additional blood draws and questionnaires over an approximately two-month period could optionally be provided by prospective study participants. Prospective study blood samples were shipped either frozen or at room temperature before DNA extraction. A note on this clone: Its antigen is not yet known. Base quality data are lacking; no much larger clone is found one base away.

The sequence links TRBV6-6 to TRBJ1-4, with no reliable assignment of the D segment. Sequences were obtained from PBMCs or T cells enriched from blood (not recorded which). This receptor was identified in a young woman with acute COVID-19. The CDR3 region: CASSYRSATNEKLFF. The nucleotides are TGTGCCAGCAGTTACCGATCGGCAACTAATGAAAAACTGTTTTTT.